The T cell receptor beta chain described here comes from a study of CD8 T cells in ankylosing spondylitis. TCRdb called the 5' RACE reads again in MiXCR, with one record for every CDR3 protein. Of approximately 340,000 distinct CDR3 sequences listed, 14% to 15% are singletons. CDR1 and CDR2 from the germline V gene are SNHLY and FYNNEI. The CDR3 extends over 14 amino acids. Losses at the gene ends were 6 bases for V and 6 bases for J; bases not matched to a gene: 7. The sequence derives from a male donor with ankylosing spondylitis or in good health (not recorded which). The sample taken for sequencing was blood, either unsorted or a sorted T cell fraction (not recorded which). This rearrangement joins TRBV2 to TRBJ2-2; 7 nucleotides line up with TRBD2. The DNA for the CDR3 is TGTGCCAGCAGATTGACTAGCCCCCCCGGGGAGCTGTTTTTT. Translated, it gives CASRLTSPPGELFF.